This record covers a single T cell receptor beta chain. What it binds is unknown. These data come from a study of T cell repertoires in cytomegalovirus infection. Study as a whole: In the study, CMV epitopes included recently identified HLA-C-restricted and well-studied HLA-B-restricted ones. TCR beta signatures that were public indicated CMV infection and matching HLA type.

Study conclusions and caveats: Of the TCR beta families, the public ones yielded a cumulative frequency that identified carriers of CMV plus the relevant HLA. Across the ex vivo response, the dominant clonotypes were HLA-C-restricted CMV-specific TCR beta clonotypes.

TCRdb called the reads again in MiXCR, with one record for every CDR3 protein. Here the sample spans approximately 910,000 distinct CDR3 sequences, 25% to 40% being singletons. The sequencing used cultured CD8+ T cells from PBMCs, collected from culture after CMV antigen stimulation. This clonotype was sampled from a human donor in good health (CMV status not recorded). Some clones in this sample may be carry-over from other donors' samples.

The CDR3 DNA reads TGCGCCAGCAGTGGCACCGGGACAAAAGGGACTGAAGCTTTCTTT. Its translation: CASSGTGTKGTEAFF. The chain couples TRBV4-1 to TRBJ1-1; D perhaps matches TRBD1 (6 bases). Between the trimmed V and J ends, which lost 6 bases and 5 bases, there was a span of 19 bases. From germline, CDR1 is MGHRA and CDR2 YSYEKL. The CDR3 has 15 amino acids.